This T cell receptor beta chain is from a study of neoadjuvant anti-PD-1 for oral cavity cancer. Whole-study findings and limits: Post-treatment tumors with larger preexisting clones showed more shrinkage.

Germline lookup yields CDR1 MNHNY and CDR2 SVGAGI (reference sequence). The ends were cut back, 6 bases at V and 6 bases at J, with 12 bases in the middle. This CDR3 region has 12 residues. Generated by immunoSEQ multiplex PCR, the TCRdb table keeps only in-frame clones and is missing some. This table has about 23,000 clones, around a quarter appearing once. To note about this clone: The antigen remains unidentified.

Time point denoted: after neoadjuvant nivolumab, at surgical resection. Patients had HPV-negative, locally advanced oral cavity squamous cell carcinoma. The sequence came from a person between 40 and 79 years old with oral cavity squamous cell carcinoma. The chain has TRBV6-6 and TRBJ2-7; D unresolved. The sequencing here drew on tumor tissue, taken after nivolumab (anti-PD-1) treatment. Written as DNA, the CDR3 is TGTGCCAGCAGGGAAGGAGTCTCCGAGCAGTACTTC. This encodes CASREGVSEQYF.